The clone carrying this T cell receptor (beta chain) occurred a few times. Its antigen remains unknown. The missing CDR3 end, 3 residues past where the read stops, is filled in from the germline J gene. The CDR3 length is 12 residues. V lost 3 bases, J lost 5 bases, and 10 bases lay in between. Germline lookup yields CDR1 SQVTM and CDR2 ANQGSEA. Using immunoSEQ multiplex PCR, the repertoire was profiled, and TCRdb retains in-frame clones only, with some absent. This sample carries some 11,000 clones, none of them present only once. The data were obtained in a study of T cell clonality in common variable immunodeficiency. For at least one year, all CVID subjects received replacement immunoglobulin. CVID subjects were neither ill nor on immunomodulatory or immunosuppressive medication at sampling. Study results and caveats: Common variable immunodeficiency TCR beta sequences reportedly had fewer deletions and N-nucleotide insertions.

The chain combines TRBV29-1 with TRBJ2-5; perhaps TRBD1 as D (5 bases). The TCR sequence derives from a human donor with common variable immunodeficiency. The sample was peripheral blood mononuclear cells. Here the CDR3 reads CSVDKGSETQYF. CDR3 DNA, as far as it was read: TGCAGCGTTGATAAGGGGTCGGAGACC. Full variable domain (rest looked up from reference TRBV29-1 and TRBJ2-5): SAVISQKPSRDICQRGTSLTIQCQVDSQVTMMFWYRQQPGQSLTLIATANQGSEATYESGFVIDKFPISRPNLTFSTLTVSNMSPEDSSIYLCSVDKGSETQYFGPGTRLLVL.